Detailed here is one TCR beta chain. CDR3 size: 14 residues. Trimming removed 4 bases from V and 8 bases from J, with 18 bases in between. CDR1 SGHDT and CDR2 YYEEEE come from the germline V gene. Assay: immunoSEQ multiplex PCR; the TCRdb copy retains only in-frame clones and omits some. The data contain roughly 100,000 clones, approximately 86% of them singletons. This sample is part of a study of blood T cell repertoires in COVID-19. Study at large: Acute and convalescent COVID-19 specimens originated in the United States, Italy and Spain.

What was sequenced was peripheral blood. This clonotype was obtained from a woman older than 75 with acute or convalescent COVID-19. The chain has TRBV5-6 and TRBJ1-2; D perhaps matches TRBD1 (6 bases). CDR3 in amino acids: CASSPIRGRRGYTF. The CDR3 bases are TGTGCCAGCAGCCCGATTAGGGGGAGAAGGGGCTACACCTTC.